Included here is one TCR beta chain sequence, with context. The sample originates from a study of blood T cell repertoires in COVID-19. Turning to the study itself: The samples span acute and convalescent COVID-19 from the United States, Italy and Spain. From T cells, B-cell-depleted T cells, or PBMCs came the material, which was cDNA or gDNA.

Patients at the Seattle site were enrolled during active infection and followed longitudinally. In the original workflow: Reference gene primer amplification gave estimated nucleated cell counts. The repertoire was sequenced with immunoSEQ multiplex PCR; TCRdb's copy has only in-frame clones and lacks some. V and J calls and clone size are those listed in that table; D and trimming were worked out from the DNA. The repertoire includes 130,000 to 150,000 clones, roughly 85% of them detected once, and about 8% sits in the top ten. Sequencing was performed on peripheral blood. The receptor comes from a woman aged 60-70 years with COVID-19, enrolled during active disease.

CDR3 nucleotides: TGTGCCAGCAGCCAAGAAAGGGGTGGCCCCCTCGGGTACCAAGAGACCCAGTACTTC. Its translation: CASSQERGGPLGYQETQYF. V and J are TRBV4-2 and TRBJ2-5; TRBD1 is a possible D gene (5 bases). V was clipped by 0 bases and J by 0 bases, with 20 bases between them. This CDR3 has 19 residues. Looked up from germline, CDR1 is LGHNA and CDR2 is YNFKEQ.